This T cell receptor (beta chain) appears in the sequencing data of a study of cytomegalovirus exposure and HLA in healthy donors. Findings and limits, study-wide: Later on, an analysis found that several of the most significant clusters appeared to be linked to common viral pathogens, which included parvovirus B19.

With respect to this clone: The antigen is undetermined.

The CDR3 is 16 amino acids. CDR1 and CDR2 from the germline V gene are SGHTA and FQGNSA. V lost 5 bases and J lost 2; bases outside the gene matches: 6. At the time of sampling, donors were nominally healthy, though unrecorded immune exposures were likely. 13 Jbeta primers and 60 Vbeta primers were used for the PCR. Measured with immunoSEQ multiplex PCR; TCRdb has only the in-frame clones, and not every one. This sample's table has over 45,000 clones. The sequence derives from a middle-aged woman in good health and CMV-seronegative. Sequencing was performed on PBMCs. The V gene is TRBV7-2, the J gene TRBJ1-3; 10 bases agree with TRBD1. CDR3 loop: CASSTGQGRTGNTIYF. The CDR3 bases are TGTGCCAGCAGCACGGGACAGGGGAGGACTGGAAACACCATATATTTT.